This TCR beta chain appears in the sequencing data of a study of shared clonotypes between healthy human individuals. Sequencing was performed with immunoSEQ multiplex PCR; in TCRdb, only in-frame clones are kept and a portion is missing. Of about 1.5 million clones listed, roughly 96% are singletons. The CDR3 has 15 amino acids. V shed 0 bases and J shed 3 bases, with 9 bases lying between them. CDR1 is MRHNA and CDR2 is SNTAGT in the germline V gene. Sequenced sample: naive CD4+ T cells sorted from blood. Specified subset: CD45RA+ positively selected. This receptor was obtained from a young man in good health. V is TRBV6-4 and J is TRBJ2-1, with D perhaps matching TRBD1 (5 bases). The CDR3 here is CASSDSPGNYNEQFF. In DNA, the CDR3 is TGTGCCAGCAGTGACTCGCCAGGGAACTACAATGAGCAGTTCTTC.